These T cell receptor beta chains were read from a single sample in a study of cytomegalovirus exposure and HLA in healthy donors. Profiled with immunoSEQ multiplex PCR; TCRdb holds only in-frame clones, not every one. The repertoire has approximately 220,000 clones, roughly 88% of them found once; the top ten carry approximately 0.71%. The sequencing sample was made of PBMCs. The origin of the receptors is a boy aged 2 to 10 in good health and CMV-seronegative. Both conserved end residues are part of each CDR3. The order of the fields is V gene, J gene, D gene, clone size, CDR3 DNA, CDR3 protein. The D gene is left open where the match is weak. The size entry is marked missing in some rows and otherwise reads once, few, many or a size class.

V gene: TRBV5-1; J gene: TRBJ2-2; D gene: .; clone size: .; CDR3 DNA: TGCGCCAGCAGCTTGGAAGATATCGGCACCGGGGAGCTGTTTTTT; CDR3 protein: CASSLEDIGTGELFF
V gene: TRBV6-5; J gene: TRBJ2-7; D gene: .; clone size: .; CDR3 DNA: TGTGCCAGCAGTTACTCGACTCTAAAGGGGAACGAGCAGTACTTC; CDR3 protein: CASSYSTLKGNEQYF
V gene: TRBV10-1; J gene: TRBJ1-1; D gene: TRBD1; clone size: .; CDR3 DNA: TGCGCCAGCAGTGCGGGACAGGGGGCTGAAGCTTTCTTT; CDR3 protein: CASSAGQGAEAFF
V gene: TRBV19; J gene: TRBJ1-3; D gene: TRBD1; clone size: .; CDR3 DNA: TGTGCCAGTAGTTTACAGGGGACCGGAAACACCATATATTTT; CDR3 protein: CASSLQGTGNTIYF
V gene: TRBV19; J gene: TRBJ1-1; D gene: .; clone size: .; CDR3 DNA: TGTGCCAGTAGTATAGGTCGGTCGGGGAACTCTGAAGCTTTCTTT; CDR3 protein: CASSIGRSGNSEAFF
V gene: TRBV4-1; J gene: TRBJ2-7; D gene: TRBD1; clone size: .; CDR3 DNA: TGCGCCAGCAGCCGACAGGGGGCCTACGAGCAGTACTTC; CDR3 protein: CASSRQGAYEQYF
V gene: TRBV29-1; J gene: TRBJ2-3; D gene: TRBD1; clone size: .; CDR3 DNA: TGCAGCGTTGAGGGGACAGGCCGGGCAGATACGCAGTATTTT; CDR3 protein: CSVEGTGRADTQYF
V gene: TRBV7-9; J gene: TRBJ1-1; D gene: .; clone size: .; CDR3 DNA: TGTGCCAGCAGCTTAGGGGCCAACACTGAAGCTTTCTTT; CDR3 protein: CASSLGANTEAFF
V gene: TRBV21-1; J gene: TRBJ1-5; D gene: .; clone size: .; CDR3 DNA: TGTGCCAGCAGCAAAAAGGGGGACAGGACATATAGCAATCAGCCCCAGCATTTT; CDR3 protein: CASSKKGDRTYSNQPQHF
V gene: TRBV27; J gene: TRBJ1-5; D gene: .; clone size: few; CDR3 DNA: TGTGCCAGCGCCGGACGGGGGAATCAGCCCCAGCATTTT; CDR3 protein: CASAGRGNQPQHF
V gene: TRBV11-2; J gene: TRBJ2-7; D gene: .; clone size: .; CDR3 DNA: TGTGCCAGCAGCTTAGTGGGCGGGGTGTCCTACGAGCAGTACTTC; CDR3 protein: CASSLVGGVSYEQYF
V gene: TRBV29-1; J gene: TRBJ1-3; D gene: TRBD1; clone size: few; CDR3 DNA: TGCAGCGTTGTCTCAACGAGTCCGGGGACAGGGATCTCTGGAAACACCATATATTTT; CDR3 protein: CSVVSTSPGTGISGNTIYF
V gene: TRBV5-4; J gene: TRBJ1-6; D gene: .; clone size: .; CDR3 DNA: TGTGCCAGCAGCCCAGGGAAGGGCTCCTATAATTCACCCCTCCACTTT; CDR3 protein: CASSPGKGSYNSPLHF
V gene: TRBV14; J gene: TRBJ2-3; D gene: .; clone size: .; CDR3 DNA: TGTGCCAGCAGTCACGGAGATACGCAGTATTTT; CDR3 protein: CASSHGDTQYF
V gene: TRBV7-9; J gene: TRBJ2-1; D gene: .; clone size: .; CDR3 DNA: TGTGCCAGCAGCTTAGATAATCCGGGAAGAGGCTACAATGAGCAGTTCTTC; CDR3 protein: CASSLDNPGRGYNEQFF
V gene: TRBV9; J gene: TRBJ1-5; D gene: TRBD1; clone size: .; CDR3 DNA: TGTGCCAGCAGCGGGGGACAGGGGGCATTCGGCAATCAGCCCCAGCATTTT; CDR3 protein: CASSGGQGAFGNQPQHF
V gene: TRBV7-3; J gene: TRBJ1-1; D gene: .; clone size: .; CDR3 DNA: TGTGCCAGCAGCTTAACGACCGGACAGCAAATTGAAGCTTTCTTT; CDR3 protein: CASSLTTGQQIEAFF
V gene: TRBV6-1; J gene: TRBJ1-4; D gene: .; clone size: .; CDR3 DNA: TGTGCCGGAAGAGGGCAACGGGAACTGTTTTTT; CDR3 protein: CAGRGQRELFF
V gene: TRBV9; J gene: TRBJ1-1; D gene: .; clone size: once; CDR3 DNA: TGTGCCAGCAGCGTAGGTTCAAACACTGAAGCTTTCTTT; CDR3 protein: CASSVGSNTEAFF
V gene: TRBV6-5; J gene: TRBJ2-7; D gene: .; clone size: once; CDR3 DNA: TGTGCCAGCAGTTACCCGGGACTCTCAAGGGCCGAGCAGTACTTC; CDR3 protein: CASSYPGLSRAEQYF
V gene: TRBV7-6; J gene: TRBJ1-1; D gene: TRBD1; clone size: .; CDR3 DNA: TGTGCCAGCAGCTTAGATCCAGGGGGTAACACTGAAGCTTTCTTT; CDR3 protein: CASSLDPGGNTEAFF
V gene: TRBV9; J gene: TRBJ2-6; D gene: .; clone size: .; CDR3 DNA: TGTGCCAGCAGCGCCGCCAGATCCTCTGGGGCCAACGTCCTGACTTTC; CDR3 protein: CASSAARSSGANVLTF
V gene: TRBV5-4; J gene: TRBJ1-1; D gene: TRBD1; clone size: .; CDR3 DNA: TGTGCCAGCAGCTTGCGGCAGGGGGCCGATGAAGCTTTCTTT; CDR3 protein: CASSLRQGADEAFF
V gene: TRBV2; J gene: TRBJ2-1; D gene: .; clone size: .; CDR3 DNA: TGTGCCAGCAGAGTCTCACTAAATCCGTACAATGAGCAGTTCTTC; CDR3 protein: CASRVSLNPYNEQFF
V gene: TRBV6-1; J gene: TRBJ2-4; D gene: TRBD1; clone size: .; CDR3 DNA: TGTGCCAGCAGAGACGACAGGGCACCGATAAACATTCAGTACTTC; CDR3 protein: CASRDDRAPINIQYF
V gene: TRBV5-5; J gene: TRBJ1-1; D gene: .; clone size: .; CDR3 DNA: TGTGCCAGCAGCTTGGACAGGGTGGACACTGAAGCTTTCTTT; CDR3 protein: CASSLDRVDTEAFF
V gene: TRBV5-6; J gene: TRBJ1-1; D gene: TRBD1; clone size: few; CDR3 DNA: TGTGCCAGCAGCTTGGGCACAGGGGGCGGGGGCACTGAAGCTTTCTTT; CDR3 protein: CASSLGTGGGGTEAFF
V gene: TRBV2; J gene: TRBJ2-1; D gene: .; clone size: .; CDR3 DNA: TGTGCCAGCAGTCCCCTCCTCTACAATGAGCAGTTCTTC; CDR3 protein: CASSPLLYNEQFF
V gene: TRBV9; J gene: TRBJ1-2; D gene: .; clone size: .; CDR3 DNA: TGTGCCAGCAGCGTAGAAGTCAGGGCCCTGAGTAACTATGGCTACACCTTC; CDR3 protein: CASSVEVRALSNYGYTF
V gene: TRBV7-2; J gene: TRBJ2-7; D gene: TRBD2; clone size: once; CDR3 DNA: TGTGCCAGCAGCTTAGAGAGCGGGGGCTCCTACGAGCAGTACTTC; CDR3 protein: CASSLESGGSYEQYF
V gene: TRBV15; J gene: TRBJ1-2; D gene: .; clone size: once; CDR3 DNA: TGTGCCACCAGCAGAGATGAGATCGGCTACACCTTC; CDR3 protein: CATSRDEIGYTF
V gene: TRBV5-6; J gene: TRBJ2-2; D gene: .; clone size: few; CDR3 DNA: TGTGCCAGCAGTCCGGGGTCCGCGAACACCGGGGAGCTGTTTTTT; CDR3 protein: CASSPGSANTGELFF
V gene: TRBV5-1; J gene: TRBJ2-7; D gene: .; clone size: .; CDR3 DNA: TGCGCCAGCAGCTTGGCTGCTACAGGGATCAACGAGCAGTACTTC; CDR3 protein: CASSLAATGINEQYF